The entry below gives a single TCR beta chain sequence along with its context. Its target is not known. This sample was taken from a study of blood T cells in healthy people across ages. General study points: Investigators viewed diversity estimates from one million T cells as underestimates, the study reported. Because sorting was not performed, PBMCs prevented conclusive naive versus antigen-experienced comparison.

A sample-barcoded 5' primer and a J-beta primer mix were used in a second PCR of roughly 7 to 11 cycles. A single record per CDR3 protein comes from TCRdb applying MiXCR to the 5' RACE reads. Here the sample spans hundreds of thousands of distinct CDR3 sequences, roughly 50% being singletons. The study recruited healthy Caucasian donors from Russia who were aged about 6 to 95. The junction had 4 bases not matched to a gene; V was cut back by 1 base and J by 1 base. Germline V gene data show CDR1 as DFQATT and CDR2 as SNEGSKA (reference sequence). The CDR3 length is 16 residues. The sequenced material came from blood. The chain employs TRBV20-1 and TRBJ1-4; 9 nucleotides line up with TRBD1. The receptor was derived from a man aged 30 to 39 in good health. The CDR3 loop is CSARAGTGRTNEKLFF. The CDR3 DNA reads TGCAGTGCTAGAGCCGGGACAGGGAGAACTAATGAAAAACTGTTTTTT.